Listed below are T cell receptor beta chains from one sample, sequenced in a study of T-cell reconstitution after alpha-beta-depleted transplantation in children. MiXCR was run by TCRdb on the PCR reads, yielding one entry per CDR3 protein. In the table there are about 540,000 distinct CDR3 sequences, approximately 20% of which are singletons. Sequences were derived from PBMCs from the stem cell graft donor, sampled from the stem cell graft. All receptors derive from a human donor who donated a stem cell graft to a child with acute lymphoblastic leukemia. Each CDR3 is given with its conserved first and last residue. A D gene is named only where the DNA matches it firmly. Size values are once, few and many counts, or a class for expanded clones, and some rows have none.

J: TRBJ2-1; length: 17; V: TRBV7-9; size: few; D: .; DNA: TGTGCCAGCAGCTTAGGGGCTAGCCCCTTTGGCTACAATGAGCAGTTCTTC; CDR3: CASSLGASPFGYNEQFF
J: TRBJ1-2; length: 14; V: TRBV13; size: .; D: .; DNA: TGTGCCAGCAGGAGAGGGCCCCGTCGTTATGGCTACACCTTC; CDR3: CASRRGPRRYGYTF
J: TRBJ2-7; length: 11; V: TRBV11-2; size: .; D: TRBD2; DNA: TGTGCCAGCACCGCCGGACTAGGGCAGTACTTC; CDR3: CASTAGLGQYF
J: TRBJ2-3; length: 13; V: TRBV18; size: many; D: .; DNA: TGTGCCAGCAGCTTGACTAGCACAGATACGCAGTATTTT; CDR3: CASSLTSTDTQYF
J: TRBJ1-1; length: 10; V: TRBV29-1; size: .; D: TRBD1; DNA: TGCAGCGTTGAAAGGGGGCATGCTTTCTTT; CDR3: CSVERGHAFF
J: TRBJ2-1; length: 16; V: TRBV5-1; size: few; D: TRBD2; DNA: TGCGCCAGCAGCTTGGTTGCCCTAGCGGGAGGAGATGAGCAGTTCTTC; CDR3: CASSLVALAGGDEQFF
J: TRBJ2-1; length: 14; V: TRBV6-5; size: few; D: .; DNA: TGTGCCAGCAGTTACCCGGGACGGAGGCATGAGCAGTTCTTC; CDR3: CASSYPGRRHEQFF
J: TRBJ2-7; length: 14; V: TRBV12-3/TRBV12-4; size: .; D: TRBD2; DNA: TGTGCCAGCAGTTTCGTAGCGGGAGCCTACGAGCAGTACTTC; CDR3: CASSFVAGAYEQYF
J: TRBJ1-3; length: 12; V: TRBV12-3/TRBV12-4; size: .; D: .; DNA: TGTGCCAGCAGTTACGGGGGAAACACCATATATTTT; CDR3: CASSYGGNTIYF
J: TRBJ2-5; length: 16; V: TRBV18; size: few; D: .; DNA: TGTGCCAGCTCACCACCGCCCACAGCCTATCAAGAGACCCAGTACTTC; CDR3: CASSPPPTAYQETQYF
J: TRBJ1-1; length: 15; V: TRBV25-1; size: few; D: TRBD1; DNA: TGTGCCAGTGAGGACGGGACAGGGATAGACACTGAAGCTTTCTTT; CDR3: CASEDGTGIDTEAFF
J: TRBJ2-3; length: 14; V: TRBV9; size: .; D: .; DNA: TGTGCCAGCAGCGGGACAGACTCCACAGATACGCAGTATTTT; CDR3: CASSGTDSTDTQYF
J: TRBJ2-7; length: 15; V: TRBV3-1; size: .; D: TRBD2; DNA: TGTGCCAGCAGCCAAGGGACTAGCGGAACCTACGAGCAGTACTTC; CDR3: CASSQGTSGTYEQYF
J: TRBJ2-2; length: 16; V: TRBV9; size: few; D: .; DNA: TGTGCCAGCAGCGTGCAGTCGAACAGACCCACCGGGGAGCTGTTTTTT; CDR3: CASSVQSNRPTGELFF
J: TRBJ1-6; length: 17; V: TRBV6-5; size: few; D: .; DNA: TGTGCCAGCAGTTACTTTACAGGGAGCTCCTATAATTCACCCCTCCACTTT; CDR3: CASSYFTGSSYNSPLHF
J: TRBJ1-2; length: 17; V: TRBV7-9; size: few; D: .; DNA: TGTGCCAGCAGCTCCCCGGTTTCAGGGCAGCGGGACTATGGCTACACCTTC; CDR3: CASSSPVSGQRDYGYTF